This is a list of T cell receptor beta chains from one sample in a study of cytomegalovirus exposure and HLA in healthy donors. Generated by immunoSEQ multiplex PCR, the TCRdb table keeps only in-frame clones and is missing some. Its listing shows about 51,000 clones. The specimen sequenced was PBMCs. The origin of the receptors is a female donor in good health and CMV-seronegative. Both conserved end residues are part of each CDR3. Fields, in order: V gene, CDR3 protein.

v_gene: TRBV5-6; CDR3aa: CASSWGQNTEAFF
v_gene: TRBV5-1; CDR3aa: CASSLGQSYGYTF
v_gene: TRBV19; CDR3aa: CAMSGQGVSYEQYF
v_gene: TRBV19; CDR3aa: CASSPRGSGLYNEQFF
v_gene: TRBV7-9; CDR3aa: CASSLSGGYGYTF
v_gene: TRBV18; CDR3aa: CASSPPQGSTDPPLHF
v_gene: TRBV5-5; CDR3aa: CASSLLGAEGEKLFF
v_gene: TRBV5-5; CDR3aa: CASSSDRGRGVNTEAFF
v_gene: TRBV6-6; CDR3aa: CASSYQGASTEAFF
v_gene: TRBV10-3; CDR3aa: CAISQGNGYTF
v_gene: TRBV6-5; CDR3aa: CASSLRDRAVTEAFF
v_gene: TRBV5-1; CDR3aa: CASSFGLEYEQYF
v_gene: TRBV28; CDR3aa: CASSFGQGGYEQYF
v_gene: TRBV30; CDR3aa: CAWNRGHGELFF
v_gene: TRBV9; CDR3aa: CASTELAGGSTDTQYF
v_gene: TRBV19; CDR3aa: CASRGGTSGRGDTQYF
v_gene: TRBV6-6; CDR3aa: CASNDRNTGELFF
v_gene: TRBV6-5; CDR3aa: CASGQGQRNEKLFF
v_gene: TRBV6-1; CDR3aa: CASSAPDEQLNEKLFF
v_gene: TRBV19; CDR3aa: CASSHRGGNTIYF
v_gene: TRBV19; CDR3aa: CASRLTSGIDTQYF
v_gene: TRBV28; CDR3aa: CASSQTYNEQFF
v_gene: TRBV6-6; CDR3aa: CASSYGENTEAFF
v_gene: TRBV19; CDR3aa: CASSISGLSAYEQYF
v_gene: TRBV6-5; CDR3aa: CASRDSLRGRYEQYF
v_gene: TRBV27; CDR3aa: CASSPFRTVNTEAFF
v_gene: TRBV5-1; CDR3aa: CASRRDSSVYGYTF
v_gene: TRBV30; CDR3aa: CAWAGNLDGGELFF
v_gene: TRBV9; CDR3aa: CASSVSDSLAGTDTQYF
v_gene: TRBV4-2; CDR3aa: CASSRPAAPGQGASDYGYTF
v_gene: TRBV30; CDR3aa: CAGKPPGQLNTEAFF
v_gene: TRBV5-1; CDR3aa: CASSWGQVNTEAFF
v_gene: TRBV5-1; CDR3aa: CASSWGQVNTEDFF
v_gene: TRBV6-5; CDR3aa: CASRRDYSYEQYF
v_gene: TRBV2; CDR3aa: CASSRDRQETQYF
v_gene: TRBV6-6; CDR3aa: CASSHRAGADTQYF
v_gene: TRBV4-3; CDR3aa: CASSQRPGQGGEKLFF
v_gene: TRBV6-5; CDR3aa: CAAGGEGETQYF
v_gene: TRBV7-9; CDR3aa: CASSLKGGVGYGYTF
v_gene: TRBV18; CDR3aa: CASSLGTGTTEAFF
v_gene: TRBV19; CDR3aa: CASSHTGVSYEQYF
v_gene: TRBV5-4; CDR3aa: CASSLGMAGTDTQYF
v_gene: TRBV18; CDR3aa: CASSLGQGSPEAFF
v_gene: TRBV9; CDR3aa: CASSVGASGSNEQFF
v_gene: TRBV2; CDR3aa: CASSPDRGSNQPQHF
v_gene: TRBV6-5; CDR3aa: CASSIGTGTYGYTF
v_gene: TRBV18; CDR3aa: CASSPQSGQGGYEQYF
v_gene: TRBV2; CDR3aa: CASSERQSNTEAFF
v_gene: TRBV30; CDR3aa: CAWSDTGGRGYTF
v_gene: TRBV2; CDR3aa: CASSQEGRDQPQHF
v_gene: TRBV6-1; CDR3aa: CASSGGPGQPYNEQFF
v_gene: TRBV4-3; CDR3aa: CASSQGDRGRETQYF
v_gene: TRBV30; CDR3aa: CAWATGGLSEQYF